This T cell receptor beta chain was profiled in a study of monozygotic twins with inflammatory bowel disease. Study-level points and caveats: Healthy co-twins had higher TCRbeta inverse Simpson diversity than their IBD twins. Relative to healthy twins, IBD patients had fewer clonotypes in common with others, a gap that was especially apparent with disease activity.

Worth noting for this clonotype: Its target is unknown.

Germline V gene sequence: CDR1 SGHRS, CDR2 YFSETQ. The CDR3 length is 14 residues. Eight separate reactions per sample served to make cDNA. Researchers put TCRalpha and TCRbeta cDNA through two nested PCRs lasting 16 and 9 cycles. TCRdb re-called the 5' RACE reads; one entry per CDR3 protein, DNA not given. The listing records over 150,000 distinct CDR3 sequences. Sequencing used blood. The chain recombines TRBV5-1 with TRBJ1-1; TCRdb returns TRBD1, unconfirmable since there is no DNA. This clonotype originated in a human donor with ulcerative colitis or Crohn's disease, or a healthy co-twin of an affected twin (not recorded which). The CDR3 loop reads CASSSGTGYTEAFF.